The rows below give T cell receptor beta chains drawn from one sample of a study of graft-versus-host responses after intestinal transplantation. Clones were read by immunoSEQ multiplex PCR, and TCRdb kept only the in-frame ones, dropping some. The sample has tens of thousands of clones; around 94% are singletons. The sequences come from PBMCs, collected 16 days after intestinal transplant. These receptors all stem from a human patient who received an intestinal transplant, so some T cells may come from the graft donor. CDR3s include the opening cysteine and the closing phenylalanine or tryptophan. Fields, in order: V gene, D gene, CDR3 length, clone size, J gene, CDR3 DNA, CDR3 protein. The D gene is left open where the match is weak. Some rows have no size entry. The others give once, few or many, or a class for an expanded clone.

v_call: TRBV30; d_call: TRBD2; cdr3_length: 14; clone_size: .; j_call: TRBJ2-7; cdr3_nt: TGTGCCTGGAGTGTAACCTCGGGGGGGGACGAGCAGTACTTC; cdr3_aa: CAWSVTSGGDEQYF
v_call: TRBV5-1; d_call: .; cdr3_length: 16; clone_size: .; j_call: TRBJ1-1; cdr3_nt: TGCGCCAGCAGCTTTAATCGGGGGGCTAGGAACACTGAAGCTTTCTTT; cdr3_aa: CASSFNRGARNTEAFF
v_call: TRBV7-8; d_call: TRBD1; cdr3_length: 20; clone_size: once; j_call: TRBJ2-1; cdr3_nt: TGTGCCAGCAGTCCTTACCACCGGGACAGTGCTGGGACACTGAACAATGAGCAGTTCTTC; cdr3_aa: CASSPYHRDSAGTLNNEQFF
v_call: TRBV4-1; d_call: .; cdr3_length: 14; clone_size: .; j_call: TRBJ2-7; cdr3_nt: TGCGCCAGCAGCCAAGAGGGGCTGAGCTACGAGCAGTACTTC; cdr3_aa: CASSQEGLSYEQYF
v_call: TRBV7-2; d_call: .; cdr3_length: 14; clone_size: once; j_call: TRBJ1-6; cdr3_nt: TGTGCCAGCAGCTTAGTCATAGGTGATTCACCCCTCCACTTT; cdr3_aa: CASSLVIGDSPLHF
v_call: TRBV9; d_call: TRBD2; cdr3_length: 16; clone_size: few; j_call: TRBJ2-3; cdr3_nt: TGTGCCAGCAGCGTTTCAGCGGGATTCCGCACAGATACGCAGTATTTT; cdr3_aa: CASSVSAGFRTDTQYF
v_call: TRBV5-6; d_call: .; cdr3_length: 15; clone_size: .; j_call: TRBJ1-6; cdr3_nt: TGTGCCAGCAGCTTGGAGGGACGGAAAAATTCACCCCTCCACTTT; cdr3_aa: CASSLEGRKNSPLHF
v_call: TRBV10-2; d_call: TRBD2; cdr3_length: 19; clone_size: .; j_call: TRBJ2-1; cdr3_nt: TGCGCCAGCAGTGAGTCTGGACTACCCCCGGGAGGCTCCTACAATGAGCAGTTCTTC; cdr3_aa: CASSESGLPPGGSYNEQFF
v_call: TRBV5-1; d_call: TRBD1; cdr3_length: 17; clone_size: .; j_call: TRBJ1-1; cdr3_nt: TGCGCCAGCAGCCCCGGGACAGGGGAATTTAGGGACACTGAAGCTTTCTTT; cdr3_aa: CASSPGTGEFRDTEAFF
v_call: TRBV19; d_call: .; cdr3_length: 13; clone_size: .; j_call: TRBJ1-1; cdr3_nt: TGTGCCAGTAAGTCGCGGGGAAACACTGAAGCTTTCTTT; cdr3_aa: CASKSRGNTEAFF
v_call: TRBV19; d_call: .; cdr3_length: 14; clone_size: .; j_call: TRBJ2-3; cdr3_nt: TGTGCCAGTAGTACCCCTACTAACACAGATACGCAGTATTTT; cdr3_aa: CASSTPTNTDTQYF
v_call: TRBV19; d_call: .; cdr3_length: 13; clone_size: few; j_call: TRBJ2-7; cdr3_nt: TGTGCCAGTAGTGTCGGGAGAGGGTACGAGCAGTACTTC; cdr3_aa: CASSVGRGYEQYF
v_call: TRBV7-2; d_call: .; cdr3_length: 14; clone_size: .; j_call: TRBJ2-7; cdr3_nt: TGTGCCAGCAGCTTCCCGGGTGTCTCCTACGAGCAGTACTTC; cdr3_aa: CASSFPGVSYEQYF
v_call: TRBV5-1; d_call: .; cdr3_length: 19; clone_size: once; j_call: TRBJ2-6; cdr3_nt: TGCGCCAGCAGCTTGAGGGGAGGTCAGGGGCACTCTGGGGCCAACGTCCTGACTTTC; cdr3_aa: CASSLRGGQGHSGANVLTF
v_call: TRBV9; d_call: .; cdr3_length: 16; clone_size: .; j_call: TRBJ2-1; cdr3_nt: TGTGCCAGCAGCGTGGCGGGAAAGAGCTCCTACAATGAGCAGTTCTTC; cdr3_aa: CASSVAGKSSYNEQFF
v_call: TRBV28; d_call: .; cdr3_length: 13; clone_size: .; j_call: TRBJ2-1; cdr3_nt: TGTGCCAGCAGTTCCCTCCTAGCGCCTGAGCAGTTCTTC; cdr3_aa: CASSSLLAPEQFF
v_call: TRBV21-1; d_call: .; cdr3_length: 16; clone_size: .; j_call: TRBJ2-7; cdr3_nt: TGTGCCAGCAGGCCCAATCCGGGTCCACGGACCGACGAGCAGTACTTC; cdr3_aa: CASRPNPGPRTDEQYF
v_call: TRBV29-1; d_call: .; cdr3_length: 13; clone_size: .; j_call: TRBJ2-7; cdr3_nt: TGCAGCGTAAGGGTCACCTCGGACTACGAGCAGTACTTC; cdr3_aa: CSVRVTSDYEQYF
v_call: TRBV19; d_call: TRBD1; cdr3_length: 16; clone_size: .; j_call: TRBJ1-5; cdr3_nt: TGTGCCAGTAGCACTCCGGGACAGACTAGCAATCAGCCCCAGCATTTT; cdr3_aa: CASSTPGQTSNQPQHF
v_call: TRBV7-8; d_call: .; cdr3_length: 16; clone_size: once; j_call: TRBJ2-4; cdr3_nt: TGTGCCAGCAGCTTAGTATCAGGGGCCGCCAAAAACATTCAGTACTTC; cdr3_aa: CASSLVSGAAKNIQYF
v_call: TRBV4-1; d_call: TRBD2; cdr3_length: 16; clone_size: .; j_call: TRBJ2-3; cdr3_nt: TGCGCCAGCAGTCTACGATTCCGGGAGGGCCAAGATACGCAGTATTTT; cdr3_aa: CASSLRFREGQDTQYF
v_call: TRBV5-1; d_call: TRBD2; cdr3_length: 18; clone_size: .; j_call: TRBJ2-1; cdr3_nt: TGCGCCAGCAGCCCGAAAACTACTAGCGGGCCCTCCTACAATGAGCAGTTCTTC; cdr3_aa: CASSPKTTSGPSYNEQFF
v_call: TRBV6-5; d_call: TRBD2; cdr3_length: 15; clone_size: .; j_call: TRBJ2-1; cdr3_nt: TGTGCCAGCAGTAGACAGCGGGAGGGTAACAATGAGCAGTTCTTC; cdr3_aa: CASSRQREGNNEQFF
v_call: TRBV6-5; d_call: .; cdr3_length: 12; clone_size: .; j_call: TRBJ1-1; cdr3_nt: TGTGCCAGCAGTTACTCCGACACTGAAGCTTTCTTT; cdr3_aa: CASSYSDTEAFF
v_call: TRBV27; d_call: .; cdr3_length: 16; clone_size: .; j_call: TRBJ1-1; cdr3_nt: TGTGCCAGCAGTTTATATCAGGGACGGAGGGACACTGAAGCTTTCTTT; cdr3_aa: CASSLYQGRRDTEAFF
v_call: TRBV9; d_call: .; cdr3_length: 14; clone_size: .; j_call: TRBJ2-7; cdr3_nt: TGTGCCAGCAGCGTAGACGGGGGATCCTACGAGCAGTACTTC; cdr3_aa: CASSVDGGSYEQYF
v_call: TRBV6-5; d_call: TRBD1; cdr3_length: 14; clone_size: .; j_call: TRBJ2-7; cdr3_nt: TGTGCCAGCAGTTACGGACAGGGGGCTTACGAGCAGTACTTC; cdr3_aa: CASSYGQGAYEQYF
v_call: TRBV9; d_call: .; cdr3_length: 14; clone_size: .; j_call: TRBJ1-2; cdr3_nt: TGTGCCAGCAGTTTAACCCCGGGACAACGCGGCTACACCTTC; cdr3_aa: CASSLTPGQRGYTF
v_call: TRBV19; d_call: .; cdr3_length: 13; clone_size: .; j_call: TRBJ1-2; cdr3_nt: TGTGCCAGTAGTATACAGGGAGACTATGGCTACACCTTC; cdr3_aa: CASSIQGDYGYTF
v_call: TRBV15; d_call: TRBD2; cdr3_length: 16; clone_size: .; j_call: TRBJ2-5; cdr3_nt: TGTGCCACCAGCACTAGACTAGCGGGAGGGGGAGAGACCCAGTACTTC; cdr3_aa: CATSTRLAGGGETQYF
v_call: TRBV7-8; d_call: .; cdr3_length: 14; clone_size: few; j_call: TRBJ2-2; cdr3_nt: TGTGCCAGCAGCTTAGTAGGCCTTACCGGGGAGCTGTTTTTT; cdr3_aa: CASSLVGLTGELFF
v_call: TRBV10-3; d_call: .; cdr3_length: 19; clone_size: .; j_call: TRBJ2-5; cdr3_nt: TGTGCCATCAGTGACGGGGGAAGGATCGAACAGGGGAAGCAAGAGACCCAGTACTTC; cdr3_aa: CAISDGGRIEQGKQETQYF
v_call: TRBV2; d_call: TRBD2; cdr3_length: 14; clone_size: .; j_call: TRBJ2-5; cdr3_nt: TGTGCCAGCACGGCTAGCGGGAGTAGGGAGACCCAGTACTTC; cdr3_aa: CASTASGSRETQYF
v_call: TRBV19; d_call: .; cdr3_length: 15; clone_size: .; j_call: TRBJ2-7; cdr3_nt: TGTGCCAGTAGTATCTGGCGGGACGCCTCCTACGAGCAGTACTTC; cdr3_aa: CASSIWRDASYEQYF
v_call: TRBV7-6; d_call: TRBD2; cdr3_length: 14; clone_size: once; j_call: TRBJ2-3; cdr3_nt: TGTGCCAGCAGCTTAACGGCGGGAGAAGATACGCAGTATTTT; cdr3_aa: CASSLTAGEDTQYF
v_call: TRBV30; d_call: .; cdr3_length: 16; clone_size: .; j_call: TRBJ2-3; cdr3_nt: TGTGCCTGGAGTGTGGGAGCGCGTATTAGCACAGATACGCAGTATTTT; cdr3_aa: CAWSVGARISTDTQYF
v_call: TRBV9; d_call: .; cdr3_length: 18; clone_size: .; j_call: TRBJ2-3; cdr3_nt: TGTGCCAGCAGCGTAGGACCCCGGGACATTTGGAGCACAGATACGCAGTATTTT; cdr3_aa: CASSVGPRDIWSTDTQYF
v_call: TRBV5-1; d_call: .; cdr3_length: 14; clone_size: .; j_call: TRBJ2-5; cdr3_nt: TGCGCCAGCAGCTTGGGTACTTATGAGGAGACCCAGTACTTC; cdr3_aa: CASSLGTYEETQYF
v_call: TRBV6-6; d_call: TRBD1; cdr3_length: 15; clone_size: .; j_call: TRBJ2-3; cdr3_nt: TGTGCCAGCAGTTACTCACCGGGACAGGGTAGTACGCAGTATTTT; cdr3_aa: CASSYSPGQGSTQYF
v_call: TRBV5-8; d_call: TRBD1; cdr3_length: 14; clone_size: .; j_call: TRBJ2-7; cdr3_nt: TGTGCCAGCAGTTCTCGGGACAGGGACTACGAGCAGTACTTC; cdr3_aa: CASSSRDRDYEQYF
v_call: TRBV7-6; d_call: .; cdr3_length: 12; clone_size: .; j_call: TRBJ1-1; cdr3_nt: TGTGCCAGCAGCTTATTCGGAACTGAAGCTTTCTTT; cdr3_aa: CASSLFGTEAFF
v_call: TRBV9; d_call: TRBD2; cdr3_length: 14; clone_size: .; j_call: TRBJ2-7; cdr3_nt: TGTGCCAGCAGCGCTAGCGGGGCGGCCTACGAGCAGTACTTC; cdr3_aa: CASSASGAAYEQYF
v_call: TRBV9; d_call: .; cdr3_length: 11; clone_size: .; j_call: TRBJ2-2; cdr3_nt: TGTGCCAGCAGCCGGACCGGGGAGCTGTTTTTT; cdr3_aa: CASSRTGELFF
v_call: TRBV19; d_call: .; cdr3_length: 13; clone_size: .; j_call: TRBJ1-5; cdr3_nt: TGTGCCAGTACTATCCGTAGCAATCAGCCCCAGCATTTT; cdr3_aa: CASTIRSNQPQHF
v_call: TRBV6-4; d_call: TRBD2; cdr3_length: 16; clone_size: .; j_call: TRBJ2-3; cdr3_nt: TGTGCCAGCAGTGACGGGAGGGAGGAAGGCACAGATACGCAGTATTTT; cdr3_aa: CASSDGREEGTDTQYF